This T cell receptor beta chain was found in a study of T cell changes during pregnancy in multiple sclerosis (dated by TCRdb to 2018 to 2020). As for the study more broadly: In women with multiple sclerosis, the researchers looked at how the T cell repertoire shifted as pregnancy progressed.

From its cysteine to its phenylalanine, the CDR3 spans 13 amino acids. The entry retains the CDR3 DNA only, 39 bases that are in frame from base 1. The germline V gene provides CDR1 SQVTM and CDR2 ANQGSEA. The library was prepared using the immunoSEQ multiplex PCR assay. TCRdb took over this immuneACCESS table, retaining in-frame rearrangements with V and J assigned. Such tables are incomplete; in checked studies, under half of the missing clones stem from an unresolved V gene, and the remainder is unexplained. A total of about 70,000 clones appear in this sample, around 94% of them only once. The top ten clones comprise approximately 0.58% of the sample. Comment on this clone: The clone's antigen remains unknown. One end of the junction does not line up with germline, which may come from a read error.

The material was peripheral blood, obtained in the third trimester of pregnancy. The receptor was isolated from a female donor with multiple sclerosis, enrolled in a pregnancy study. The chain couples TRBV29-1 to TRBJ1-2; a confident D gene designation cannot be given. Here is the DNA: TGCAGCGTGGAAGGTGGCAGGATTCCTGGCTACACCTTC. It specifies CSVEGGRIPGYTF.